The next 10 T cell receptor beta chains were all read from a single sample in a study of T cells in Graves' hyperthyroidism and ophthalmopathy. The TCR beta CDR3 regions underwent amplification using RNA transcripts as the source. A first-round RT-PCR of the TCR CDR3 used the HTBI primer set. TCRdb fed the multiplex PCR reads into MiXCR, producing one record per CDR3 protein. This sample has 550,000 to 600,000 distinct CDR3 sequences; 15% to 20% occur once, and the top ten carry under 20%. Sequenced sample: blood. These receptors originate from a woman aged 18-29 years with Graves' hyperthyroidism.

This clonotype appeared many times. The V call is TRBV20-1, the J call TRBJ2-5; D possibly corresponds to TRBD1 (5 bases). Germline V gene lookup returns CDR1 DFQATT and CDR2 SNEGSKA (reference sequence). The CDR3 is 13 amino acids. The V end lost 2 bases, the J end lost 4 bases, and 11 bases lay between the germline ends. CDR3 in amino acids: CSARPDRVETQYF. CDR3 coding DNA: TGCAGTGCTAGACCCGACAGAGTAGAGACCCAGTACTTC.

This clonotype showed up many times. The CDR3 loop is CAIRETQAVAYEQYF. CDR3 sequence (DNA): TGTGCCATCAGGGAGACACAGGCTGTCGCGTACGAGCAGTACTTC. The chain recombines TRBV10-3 with TRBJ2-7; possible D gene TRBD1, 5 bases. The CDR3 has 15 residues. Germline V gene sequence: CDR1 ENHRY, CDR2 SYGVKD. Trimming cost V 6 bases and J 4 bases, with 19 bases left between them.

This clonotype occurred a few times. V usage is TRBV7-6 and J usage is TRBJ2-5; D perhaps matches TRBD2 (5 bases). The CDR3 has 13 amino acids. Per germline, CDR1 SGHVS and CDR2 FNYEAQ. The V gene lost 1 base and the J gene lost 5 bases, with 8 bases spanning the gap. The DNA of the CDR3 is TGTGCCAGCAGCTTAGAGTGGGAGGAGACCCAGTACTTC. It is translated as CASSLEWEETQYF. Supplemented by reference TRBV7-6 and TRBJ2-5, the full variable domain reads GAGVSQSPRYKVTKRGQDVALRCDPISGHVSLYWYRQALGQGPEFLTYFNYEAQQDKSGLPNDRFSAERPEGSISTLTIQRTEQRDSAMYRCASSLEWEETQYFGPGTRLLVL.

A few counts support this clonotype. The J gene is TRBJ1-5, the V gene TRBV29-1, with no clear D. Germline V gives CDR1 SQVTM, CDR2 ANQGSEA. CDR3 length: 13 residues. V lost 6 bases and J 3 bases, leaving 12 bases between the germline ends. The CDR3 protein is CSVRVNANQPQHF. Written as DNA, the CDR3 is TGCAGCGTGAGGGTGAATGCCAATCAGCCCCAGCATTTT.

This clonotype was found many times. This chain uses TRBV2 with TRBJ2-3; a weak D match, TRBD2 (6 bases). With 8 bases removed from V and 1 base from J, the gap between germline ends came to 13 bases. The CDR3 loop spans 14 amino acids. The germline V gene has CDR1 SNHLY and CDR2 FYNNEI. CDR3 coding DNA: TGTGCCAGCTGGGGCGGGGTCCGCACAGATACGCAGTATTTT. Translated, it gives CASWGGVRTDTQYF.

The V gene is TRBV29-1, the J gene TRBJ1-5; D not resolved. Germline CDR1 SQVTM, CDR2 ANQGSEA. This CDR3 region has 13 residues. V gave up 4 bases and J gave up 7 bases, with 14 bases separating them. CDR3: CSVGNLGGQPQHF. CDR3 nucleotides: TGCAGCGTTGGGAATTTAGGAGGGCAGCCCCAGCATTTT.

The J gene is TRBJ1-1, the V gene TRBV12-3 or TRBV12-4; the D is unclear. CDR3 length equals 14 residues. The V and J ends lost 5 bases and 3 bases respectively, with 13 bases between them. Here the CDR3 DNA reads TGTGCCAGCAGTGTAGGTTCGGTTTACACTGAAGCTTTCTTT. It is translated as CASSVGSVYTEAFF.

In its sample, this clonotype was seen many times. J is TRBJ2-7 and V is TRBV7-9; TRBD2 is a possible D gene (6 bases). There are 14 residues in the CDR3. With 1 base removed from V and 2 bases from J, the gap between germline ends came to 9 bases. CDR1 and CDR2 from the germline V gene are SEHNR and FQNEAQ (reference sequence). The CDR3 sequence: CASSLGRGAYEQYF. The CDR3 nucleotides read TGTGCCAGCAGCTTAGGGCGGGGCGCCTACGAGCAGTACTTC.

This clonotype appeared a few times. The chain carries TRBV4-3 and TRBJ1-2; tentatively, D is TRBD1 (6 bases). Trimming pared 4 bases from V and 3 bases from J, leaving 12 bases between. The CDR3 has 14 residues. Germline V lookup: CDR1 LGHNA, CDR2 YSLEER. The CDR3, as DNA: TGCGCCAGCAGCCCGTCGTCAGGGGACTATGGCTACACCTTC. Protein: CASSPSSGDYGYTF.

J is TRBJ2-1 and V is TRBV5-1; 8 bases align to TRBD2. V lost 2 bases and J lost 5; bases outside the gene matches: 6. Germline V CDR1 and CDR2: SGHRS, YFSETQ. The CDR3 contains 15 residues. This CDR3 is CASSLVAGGNNEQFF. CDR3 DNA: TGCGCCAGCAGCTTAGTTGCGGGGGGAAACAATGAGCAGTTCTTC.